Listed here are 16 T cell receptor beta chains from one sample, sequenced in a study of regulatory T cells in long-lasting Graves disease. Arm-PCR of CDR3 regions with iRepertoire HTBI primers generated TCR beta libraries. TCRdb ran MiXCR on the multiplex PCR reads and lists one entry per CDR3 protein. The table records 310,000 or so distinct CDR3 sequences, around 20% of them present only once. As for time point: persistent/refractory GD, antithyroid drugs over 5 years with positive TRAb. PBMC-extracted RNA yielded the TCR library. The sample here was peripheral blood mononuclear cells (PBMCs), taken when the disease was refractory, from a patient treated with antithyroid drugs. Receptor source: a female donor with Graves disease.

The sample holds many counts of this clonotype. One junction end does not reproduce the germline sequence, and a read error may be involved. The V and J genes are TRBV12-3 or TRBV12-4 and TRBJ2-3; 9 nucleotides align to TRBD2. This CDR3 comprises 14 residues. The CDR3, as DNA: TGTGCCAGCAGTCTAGCGGGAAGCACAGATACGCAGTATTTT. Translated: CASSLAGSTDTQYF.

This clonotype was detected many times. The V and J genes are TRBV7-8 and TRBJ1-1; the D gene is possibly TRBD1 (5 bases). Between the trimmed V and J ends, which lost 0 bases and 1 base, there was a span of 9 bases. The CDR3 contains 15 residues. The germline gives CDR1 SGHVS, CDR2 FQNEAQ. The CDR3 sequence: CASSLAGGSNTEAFF. The CDR3 DNA reads TGTGCCAGCAGCTTAGCTGGGGGGTCGAACACTGAAGCTTTCTTT. Full variable domain (outside the CDR3, taken from reference TRBV7-8 and TRBJ1-1): GAGVSQSPRYKVAKRGQDVALRCDPISGHVSLFWYQQALGQGPEFLTYFQNEAQLDKSGLPSDRFFAERPEGSVSTLKIQRTQQEDSAVYLCASSLAGGSNTEAFFGQGTRLTVV.

This clonotype has a count of ten or more. The rearrangement joins TRBV6-5 to TRBJ2-2; D gene unclear. There are 15 residues in the CDR3. V was cut by 0 bases and J by 6 bases, with 11 bases left in between. The germline gives CDR1 MNHEY, CDR2 SVGAGI. CDR3 loop: CASSYSIIGAGELFF. CDR3 in DNA: TGTGCCAGCAGTTACTCGATAATCGGAGCCGGGGAGCTGTTTTTT.

In its sample, this clonotype was seen many times. The chain links TRBV7-6 to TRBJ1-1, with D unresolved. Trimming removed 5 bases from V and 6 bases from J, with 16 bases in between. The CDR3 covers 14 residues. Germline V gene sequence: CDR1 SGHVS, CDR2 FNYEAQ. The CDR3 region has the DNA TGTGCCAGCAGCCTCCGGGCCTTTTCGGCTGAAGCTTTCTTT. Protein product: CASSLRAFSAEAFF.

This clonotype was recorded many times. The chain joins TRBV6-5 to TRBJ1-6, with D tentatively TRBD1 (5 bases). Germline CDR1 and CDR2: MNHEY and SVGAGI. Trimming removed 0 bases at V and 6 bases at J, with 12 bases between. The length of the CDR3 is 16 residues. CDR3 nucleotide sequence: TGTGCCAGCAGTTACTCGTTGGCAGGGTCTAATTCACCCCTCCACTTT. This codes for CASSYSLAGSNSPLHF.

This clonotype was detected many times. The chain couples TRBV7-9 to TRBJ2-5; possibly TRBD2 for D (6 bases). Trimming shortened V by 6 bases and J by 5 bases, and 16 bases separated the two germline ends. CDR1 SEHNR and CDR2 FQNEAQ come from the germline V gene (reference sequence). The CDR3 totals 14 residues. The CDR3 DNA reads TGTGCCAGCAGTTATTTAGCGGCCGCGGAGACCCAGTACTTC. This translates into CASSYLAAAETQYF.

The chain links TRBV7-9 to TRBJ1-5, with D tentatively TRBD1 (6 bases). Trimming removed 1 base at V and 4 bases at J, with 8 bases between. The CDR3 has 14 amino acids. From germline, CDR1 is SEHNR and CDR2 FQNEAQ (reference sequence). The CDR3 DNA sequence: TGTGCCAGCAGCTTAGGAGGGACAAATCAGCCCCAGCATTTT. Translated: CASSLGGTNQPQHF.

The sample holds a few counts of this clonotype. CDR3 sequence reads: CATMSWTVDGYTF. The CDR3 DNA reads as TGTGCCACCATGTCGTGGACAGTCGATGGCTACACCTTC. J is TRBJ1-2 and V is TRBV6-2 or TRBV6-3; weak D call: TRBD1 (6 bases). Trimming took 10 bases from V and 6 from J, leaving 18 bases between them. The CDR3 has 13 amino acids. CDR1 and CDR2 (germline): MNHEY, SVGEGT.

The CDR3 nucleotides read TGTGCCAGCAGTTACCGGACAGGCCGGCCCCAGCATTTT. This gives the protein CASSYRTGRPQHF. This chain connects TRBV6-9 to TRBJ1-5; TRBD1 matches at 7 bases. V was pared by 3 bases and J by 9 bases, with 5 bases of the junction left unmatched. The CDR3 extends over 13 amino acids. The V gene's germline CDR1 is MNHGY and CDR2 SVAAGI.

This clonotype was seen only a few times. This chain joins TRBV28 and TRBJ1-2; D is unresolved. CDR1 MDHEN and CDR2 SYDVKM come from the germline V gene. Trimming shortened V by 6 bases and J by 4 bases, and 9 bases separated the two germline ends. The CDR3 loop spans 12 amino acids. CDR3 in amino acids: CASSDFGYGYTF. The CDR3 DNA follows: TGTGCCAGCAGCGACTTTGGCTATGGCTACACCTTC.

V and J are TRBV18 and TRBJ1-1, with 7 bases aligning to TRBD1. V shed 1 base and J 8 bases; nucleotides not matched to a gene: 10. CDR1 and CDR2 (germline): KGHSH, LQKENI. The CDR3 is 15 amino acids. For the CDR3, the DNA is TGTGCCAGCTCACCACTCGTCAGACAGGGCGCCGAAGCTTTCTTT. Its translation: CASSPLVRQGAEAFF. Looking up the rest from reference TRBV18 and TRBJ1-1 gives the full variable domain: NAGVMQNPRHLVRRRGQEARLRCSPMKGHSHVYWYRQLPEEGLKFMVYLQKENIIDESGMPKERFSAEFPKEGPSILRIQQVVRGDSAAYFCASSPLVRQGAEAFFGQGTRLTVV.

In its sample, this clonotype was seen a few times. This sequence joins TRBV7-9 and TRBJ2-2; D is uncertain. CDR3 length: 16 residues. Between the trimmed V and J ends, which lost 1 base and 0 bases, there was a span of 9 bases. Germline V gene lookup returns CDR1 SEHNR and CDR2 FQNEAQ (reference sequence). The CDR3 is CASSLGHIANTGELFF. CDR3 DNA sequence: TGTGCCAGCAGCTTAGGACACATAGCGAACACCGGGGAGCTGTTTTTT. Together with reference TRBV7-9 and TRBJ2-2, the CDR3 gives the full variable domain: DTGVSQNPRHKITKRGQNVTFRCDPISEHNRLYWYRQTLGQGPEFLTYFQNEAQLEKSRLLSDRFSAERPKGSFSTLEIQRTEQGDSAMYLCASSLGHIANTGELFFGEGSRLTVL.

This clonotype occurred many times. The chain carries TRBV7-9 and TRBJ2-5; tentative D call: TRBD2 (5 bases). V lost 5 bases to trimming and J lost 6 bases, with 19 bases between them. Germline-derived CDR1 and CDR2 are SEHNR and FQNEAQ (reference sequence). This CDR3 is built from 15 residues. The CDR3 nucleotides are TGTGCCAGCAGCCCAGACGTCGGGGTAGGAAAGACCCAGTACTTC. Its translation: CASSPDVGVGKTQYF.

This clonotype came up many times. The chain combines TRBV10-1 with TRBJ2-7; tentative D call: TRBD2 (5 bases). The germline V gene has CDR1 WNHNN and CDR2 SYGVQD (reference sequence). The length of the CDR3 is 12 residues. With 6 bases removed from V and 4 bases from J, the gap between germline ends came to 10 bases. The CDR3 DNA follows: TGCGCCAGCAGGATCGGGAAGTACGAGCAGTACTTC. Encoded protein: CASRIGKYEQYF.

The gene calls are TRBV12-3 or TRBV12-4 and TRBJ2-7, with D uncertain. The ends were cut back, 2 bases at V and 4 bases at J, with 12 bases in the middle. The CDR3 spans 14 residues. CDR3 in amino acids: CASSLRRLPYEQYF. CDR3 coding DNA: TGTGCCAGCAGTTTAAGGCGGCTACCTTACGAGCAGTACTTC.

This clonotype showed up just a few times. This rearrangement joins TRBV28 to TRBJ1-2; no reliable D call. Germline lookup yields CDR1 MDHEN and CDR2 SYDVKM. The CDR3 covers 13 residues. Trimming removed 5 bases at V and 5 bases at J, with 12 bases between. As DNA, the CDR3 is TGTGCCAGCAGTCCCCGGATTCGATATGGCTACACCTTC. Encoded protein: CASSPRIRYGYTF.